Following are 17 T cell receptor beta chains from one sample sequenced in a study of blood T cell repertoires in COVID-19. Clones were read by immunoSEQ multiplex PCR, and TCRdb kept only the in-frame ones, dropping some. The sample yields about 480,000 clones, around nine tenths seen once. Sequencing was done on a sample of peripheral blood. Receptor source: a woman aged 45 to 65 with COVID-19, enrolled during active disease.

V usage is TRBV6-1 and J usage is TRBJ2-7, with a weak D call TRBD2 (6 bases). The CDR3 extends over 12 amino acids. Germline loops: CDR1 MNHNS, CDR2 SASEGT. Trimming pared 0 bases from V and 7 bases from J, leaving 7 bases between. This chain's CDR3 is CASSEARGEQYF. In DNA, the CDR3 is TGTGCCAGCAGTGAAGCTCGGGGGGAGCAGTACTTC.

This chain uses TRBV19 with TRBJ1-5; 7 bases are a match to TRBD1. Germline CDR1 is LNHDA and CDR2 is SQIVND (reference sequence). The CDR3 consists of 14 residues. V dropped 5 bases and J dropped 6; count of bases not matched to a gene: 7. For the CDR3, the DNA is TGTGCCAGTAGTGTCCGGGACAGAATTCAGCCCCAGCATTTT. Protein sequence: CASSVRDRIQPQHF.

This chain joins TRBV7-3 and TRBJ1-1; no firm D call. Trimming stripped 4 bases from V and 4 bases from J, with 10 bases between. The CDR3 consists of 13 residues. Germline V gives CDR1 SGHTA, CDR2 FQGTGA. The CDR3 loop reads CASSSLGGTEAFF. For the CDR3, the DNA is TGTGCCAGCAGCTCCCTAGGCGGCACTGAAGCTTTCTTT. Full variable domain (missing parts from reference TRBV7-3 and TRBJ1-1): GAGVSQTPSNKVTEKGKYVELRCDPISGHTALYWYRQSLGQGPEFLIYFQGTGAADDSGLPNDRFFAVRPEGSVSTLKIQRTERGDSAVYLCASSSLGGTEAFFGQGTRLTVV.

This chain uses TRBV30 with TRBJ1-2, with D maybe TRBD1 (5 bases). Germline V gene data show CDR1 as GTSNPN and CDR2 as SVGIG (reference sequence). V gave up 1 base and J gave up 7 bases, with 10 bases separating them. The CDR3 is made up of 12 amino acids. CDR3 DNA: TGTGCCTGGAGTGGGGGCCCGGGTGGCTACACCTTC. Translating gives CAWSGGPGGYTF.

CDR3 protein: CASSPTGNYGYTF. CDR3 nucleotides: TGTGCCAGCTCACCGACGGGTAACTATGGCTACACCTTC. The chain recombines TRBV18 with TRBJ1-2, with D uncertain. From germline, CDR1 is KGHSH and CDR2 LQKENI. The CDR3 is 13 amino acids. V lost 3 bases, J lost 1 base, and 6 bases lay in between.

The rearrangement uses TRBV5-1 and TRBJ2-2; 7 nucleotides match TRBD2. V lost 1 base and J lost 4; bases outside the gene matches: 7. CDR3 size: 16 residues. Germline V CDR1 and CDR2: SGHRS, YFSETQ. CDR3 sequence reads: CASSLQGGVSTGELFF. CDR3 DNA: TGCGCCAGCAGCTTGCAGGGAGGGGTGAGCACCGGGGAGCTGTTTTTT.

In the case of this clone: The identical CDR3 is also encoded by other nucleotide sequences in the sample. The genes are TRBV5-6 and TRBJ1-5; no firm D call. Germline V CDR1 and CDR2: SGHDT, YYEEEE. Trimming took off 0 bases at V and 4 bases at J, with 8 bases between the two ends. The CDR3 totals 14 residues. As DNA, the CDR3 is TGTGCCAGCAGCTTGGAGGGAGGAAATCAGCCCCAGCATTTT. This encodes CASSLEGGNQPQHF.

The chain links TRBV6-5 to TRBJ1-2, with D perhaps matching TRBD1 (5 bases). CDR1 is MNHEY and CDR2 is SVGAGI in the germline V gene. The ends were cut back, 6 bases at V and 5 bases at J, with 13 bases in the middle. The CDR3 totals 13 residues. CDR3 DNA: TGTGCCAGCAGCCCCGGGGGGTTTTATGGCTACACCTTC. It encodes CASSPGGFYGYTF.

This chain connects TRBV7-9 to TRBJ1-6; D perhaps matches TRBD1 (5 bases). V was pared by 2 bases and J by 8 bases, with 13 bases between. This CDR3 comprises 15 residues. CDR1 SEHNR and CDR2 FQNEAQ come from the germline V gene (reference sequence). The CDR3, as DNA: TGTGCCAGCAGCTTAAGGGGATCAACCTATTCACCCCTCCACTTT. Translated, it gives CASSLRGSTYSPLHF. Full variable domain (outside the CDR3, taken from reference TRBV7-9 and TRBJ1-6): DTGVSQNPRHKITKRGQNVTFRCDPISEHNRLYWYRQTLGQGPEFLTYFQNEAQLEKSRLLSDRFSAERPKGSFSTLEIQRTEQGDSAMYLCASSLRGSTYSPLHFGNGTRLTVT.

The chain has TRBV5-1 and TRBJ2-5, with D possibly TRBD1 on 5 matching bases. This CDR3 spans 14 amino acids. Trimming removed 2 bases at V and 5 bases at J, with 13 bases between. Per germline, CDR1 SGHRS and CDR2 YFSETQ. The CDR3: CASSLGPGSETQYF. The CDR3 DNA is TGCGCCAGCAGCTTAGGGCCAGGGTCGGAGACCCAGTACTTC.

CDR3 bases: TGTGCCAGCAGTCCACCCTGGACAGGGGGAACCACAGATACGCAGTATTTT. Amino acids: CASSPPWTGGTTDTQYF. The rearrangement links TRBV27 to TRBJ2-3; 10 bases are shared with TRBD1. The CDR3 has 17 amino acids. Germline-derived CDR1 and CDR2 are MNHEY and SMNVEV (reference sequence). V lost 5 bases, J lost 2 bases, and 10 bases stayed unmatched.

The J gene is TRBJ2-7, the V gene TRBV9, with 13 bases matching TRBD2. The CDR3 length is 15 residues. V was pared by 3 bases and J by 6 bases, with 6 bases of the junction left unmatched. Germline V gives CDR1 SGDLS, CDR2 YYNGEE. The CDR3 sequence is CASSAGLAGVREQYF. The DNA for the CDR3 is TGTGCCAGCAGCGCAGGACTAGCGGGGGTTCGCGAGCAGTACTTC.

This clone turned up a few times. The chain has TRBV30 and TRBJ1-3, with a possible D match to TRBD1 (5 bases). Germline values: CDR1 GTSNPN, CDR2 SVGIG (reference sequence). The CDR3 loop spans 12 amino acids. V lost 2 bases to trimming and J lost 3 bases, with 5 bases between them. The CDR3 DNA reads as TGTGCCTGGAGTACAGGTGGAAACACCATATATTTT. Protein: CAWSTGGNTIYF.

This clone was found a few times. V usage is TRBV10-3 and J usage is TRBJ2-7; D is possibly TRBD2 (6 bases). Germline values: CDR1 ENHRY, CDR2 SYGVKD. Trimming stripped 5 bases from V and 1 base from J, with 12 bases between. The CDR3 extends over 14 amino acids. The CDR3 loop reads CAISPSGGSYEQYF. CDR3 nucleotides: TGTGCCATCAGTCCCTCCGGGGGATCCTACGAGCAGTACTTC.

J is TRBJ1-6 and V is TRBV6-5; D perhaps matches TRBD1 (6 bases). The V gene lost 11 bases and the J gene lost 0 bases, with 11 bases spanning the gap. The germline V gene has CDR1 MNHEY and CDR2 SVGAGI. CDR3 length: 14 amino acids. The CDR3 spells CAGGASSYNSPLHF. The CDR3 DNA is TGTGCCGGGGGGGCGAGCTCCTATAATTCACCCCTCCACTTT.

CDR3 sequence (DNA): TGCGCCAGCAGCCCCGCAGGGTTCAACTATGGCTACACCTTC. It yields the protein CASSPAGFNYGYTF. This sequence joins TRBV4-1 and TRBJ1-2; tentative D call: TRBD1 (5 bases). CDR1 and CDR2 from the germline V gene are MGHRA and YSYEKL. V was pared by 4 bases and J by 2 bases, with 11 bases between. There are 14 residues in the CDR3.

V gene TRBV7-3 combines with J gene TRBJ1-5, with TRBD1 matching 7 bases. The ends lost 5 bases at V and 3 bases at J; junction bases unmatched: 7. The CDR3 loop spans 15 amino acids. Germline values: CDR1 SGHTA, CDR2 FQGTGA. The CDR3 protein is CASSRTGQPNQPQHF. CDR3 DNA sequence: TGTGCCAGCAGCCGGACGGGACAGCCCAATCAGCCCCAGCATTTT.